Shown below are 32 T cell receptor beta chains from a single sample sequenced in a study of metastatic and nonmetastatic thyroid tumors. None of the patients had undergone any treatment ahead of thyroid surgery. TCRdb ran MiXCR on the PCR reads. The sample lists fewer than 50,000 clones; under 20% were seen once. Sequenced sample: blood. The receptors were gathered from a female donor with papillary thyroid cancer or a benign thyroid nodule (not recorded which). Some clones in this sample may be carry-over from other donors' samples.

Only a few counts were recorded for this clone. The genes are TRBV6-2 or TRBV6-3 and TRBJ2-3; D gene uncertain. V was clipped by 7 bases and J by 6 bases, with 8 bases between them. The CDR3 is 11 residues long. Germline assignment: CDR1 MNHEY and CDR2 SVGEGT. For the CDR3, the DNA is TGTGCCAGCATTATCGTGGATACGCAGTATTTT. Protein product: CASIIVDTQYF.

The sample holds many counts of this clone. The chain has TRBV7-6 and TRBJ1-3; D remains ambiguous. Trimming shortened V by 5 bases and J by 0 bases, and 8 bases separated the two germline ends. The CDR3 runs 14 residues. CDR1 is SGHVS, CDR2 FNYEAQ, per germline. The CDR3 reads CASSVDISGNTIYF. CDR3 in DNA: TGTGCCAGCAGCGTAGACATCTCTGGAAACACCATATATTTT.

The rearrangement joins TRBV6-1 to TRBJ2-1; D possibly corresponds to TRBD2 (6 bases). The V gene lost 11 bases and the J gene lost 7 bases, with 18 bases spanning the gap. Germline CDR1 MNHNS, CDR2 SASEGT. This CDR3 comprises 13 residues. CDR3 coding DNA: TGTGCCGGCATCCGCAGACTAGTAAATGAGCAGTTCTTC. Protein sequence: CAGIRRLVNEQFF.

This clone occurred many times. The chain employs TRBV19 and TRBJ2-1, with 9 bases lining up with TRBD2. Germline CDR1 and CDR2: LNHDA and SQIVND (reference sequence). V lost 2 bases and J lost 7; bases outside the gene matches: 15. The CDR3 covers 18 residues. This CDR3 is CASSIRPRASGIRNEQFF. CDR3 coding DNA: TGTGCCAGTAGTATAAGACCCCGGGCTAGCGGGATTAGAAATGAGCAGTTCTTC. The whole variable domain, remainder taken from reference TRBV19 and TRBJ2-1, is DGGITQSPKYLFRKEGQNVTLSCEQNLNHDAMYWYRQDPGQGLRLIYYSQIVNDFQKGDIAEGYSVSREKKESFPLTVTSAQKNPTAFYLCASSIRPRASGIRNEQFFGPGTRLTVL.

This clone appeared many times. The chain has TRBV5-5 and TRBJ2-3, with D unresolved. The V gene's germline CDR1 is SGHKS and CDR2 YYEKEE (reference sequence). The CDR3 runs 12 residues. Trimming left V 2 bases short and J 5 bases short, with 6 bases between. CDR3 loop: CASSFLVDTQYF. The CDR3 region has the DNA TGTGCCAGCAGCTTCTTAGTAGATACGCAGTATTTT.

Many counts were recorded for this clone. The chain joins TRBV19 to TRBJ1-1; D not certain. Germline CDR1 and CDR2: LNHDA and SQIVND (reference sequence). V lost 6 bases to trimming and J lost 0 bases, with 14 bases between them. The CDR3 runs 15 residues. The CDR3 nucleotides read TGTGCCAGTAGGGATCAAAGGCAGATGAACACTGAAGCTTTCTTT. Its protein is CASRDQRQMNTEAFF. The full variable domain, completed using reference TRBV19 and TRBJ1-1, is DGGITQSPKYLFRKEGQNVTLSCEQNLNHDAMYWYRQDPGQGLRLIYYSQIVNDFQKGDIAEGYSVSREKKESFPLTVTSAQKNPTAFYLCASRDQRQMNTEAFFGQGTRLTVV.

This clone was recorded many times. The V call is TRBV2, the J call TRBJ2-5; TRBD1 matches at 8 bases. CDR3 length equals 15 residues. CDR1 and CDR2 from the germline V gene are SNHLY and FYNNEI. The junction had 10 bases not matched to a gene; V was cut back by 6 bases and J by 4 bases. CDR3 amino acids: CASRDRAFVGETQYF. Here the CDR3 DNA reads TGTGCCAGCAGGGACAGGGCTTTCGTTGGAGAGACCCAGTACTTC.

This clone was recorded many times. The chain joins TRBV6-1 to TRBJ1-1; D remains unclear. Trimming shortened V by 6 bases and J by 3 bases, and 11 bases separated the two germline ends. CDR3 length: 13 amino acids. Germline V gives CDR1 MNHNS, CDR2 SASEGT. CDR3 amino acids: CASRPTGYTEAFF. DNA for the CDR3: TGTGCCAGCAGGCCCACGGGGTACACTGAAGCTTTCTTT.

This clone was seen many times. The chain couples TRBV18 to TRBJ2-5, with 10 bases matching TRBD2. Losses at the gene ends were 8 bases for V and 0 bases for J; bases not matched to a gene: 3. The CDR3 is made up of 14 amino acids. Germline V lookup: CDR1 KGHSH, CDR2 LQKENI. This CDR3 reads CASVTSGHQETQYF. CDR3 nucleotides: TGTGCCAGCGTGACTAGCGGGCACCAAGAGACCCAGTACTTC.

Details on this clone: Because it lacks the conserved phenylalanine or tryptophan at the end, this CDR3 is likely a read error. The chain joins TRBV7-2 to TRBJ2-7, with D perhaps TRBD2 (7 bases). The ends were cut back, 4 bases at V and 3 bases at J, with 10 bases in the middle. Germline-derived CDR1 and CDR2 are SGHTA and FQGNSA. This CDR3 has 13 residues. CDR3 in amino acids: CASSSGEGYEQYL. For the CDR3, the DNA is TGTGCCAGCAGCTCAGGGGAGGGCTACGAGCAGTACCTC.

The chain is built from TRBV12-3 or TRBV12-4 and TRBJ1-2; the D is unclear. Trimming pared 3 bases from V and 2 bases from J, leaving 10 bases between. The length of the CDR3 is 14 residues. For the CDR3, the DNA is TGTGCCAGCAGTTTTTCTAGCGGAAACTATGGCTACACCTTC. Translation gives CASSFSSGNYGYTF.

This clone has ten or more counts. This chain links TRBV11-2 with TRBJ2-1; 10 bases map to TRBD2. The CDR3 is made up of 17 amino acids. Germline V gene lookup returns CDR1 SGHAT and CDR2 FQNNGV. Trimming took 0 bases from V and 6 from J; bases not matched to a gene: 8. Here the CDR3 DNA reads TGTGCCAGCAGCTTAGATCTTTCAGCGGGAGGGTCCAATGAGCAGTTCTTC. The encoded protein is CASSLDLSAGGSNEQFF.

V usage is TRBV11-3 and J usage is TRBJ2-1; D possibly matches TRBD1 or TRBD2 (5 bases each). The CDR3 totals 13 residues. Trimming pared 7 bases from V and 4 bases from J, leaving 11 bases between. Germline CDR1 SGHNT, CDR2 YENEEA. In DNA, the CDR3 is TGTGCCAGCAATCGGGACCAATACAATGAGCAGTTCTTC. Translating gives CASNRDQYNEQFF.

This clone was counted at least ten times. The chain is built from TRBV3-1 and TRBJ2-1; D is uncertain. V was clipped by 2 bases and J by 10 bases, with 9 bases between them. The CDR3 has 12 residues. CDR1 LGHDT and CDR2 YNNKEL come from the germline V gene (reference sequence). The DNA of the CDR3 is TGTGCCAGCAGCCAACTTGACCGCGAGCAGTTCTTC. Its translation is CASSQLDREQFF.

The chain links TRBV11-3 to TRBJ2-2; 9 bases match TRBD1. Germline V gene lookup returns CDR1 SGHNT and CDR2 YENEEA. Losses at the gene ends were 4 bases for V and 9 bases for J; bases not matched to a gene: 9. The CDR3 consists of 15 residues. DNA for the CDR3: TGTGCCAGCAGCTCACGGACAGGGGTATCCCGGGAGCTGTTTTTT. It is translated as CASSSRTGVSRELFF.

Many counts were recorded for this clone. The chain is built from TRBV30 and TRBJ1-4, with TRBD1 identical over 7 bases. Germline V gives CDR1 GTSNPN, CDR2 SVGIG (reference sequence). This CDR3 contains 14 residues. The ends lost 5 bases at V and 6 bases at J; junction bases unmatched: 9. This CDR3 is CAWGPWTGDEKLFF. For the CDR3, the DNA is TGTGCCTGGGGACCTTGGACAGGTGATGAAAAACTGTTTTTT.

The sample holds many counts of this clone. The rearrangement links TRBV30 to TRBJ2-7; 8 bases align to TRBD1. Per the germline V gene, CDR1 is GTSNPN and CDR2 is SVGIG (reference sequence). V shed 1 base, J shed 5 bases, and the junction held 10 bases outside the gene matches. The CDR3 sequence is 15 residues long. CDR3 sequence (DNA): TGTGCCTGGAGTGATTTTGGCAGGGGGCTCGACGAGCAGTACTTC. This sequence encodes CAWSDFGRGLDEQYF.

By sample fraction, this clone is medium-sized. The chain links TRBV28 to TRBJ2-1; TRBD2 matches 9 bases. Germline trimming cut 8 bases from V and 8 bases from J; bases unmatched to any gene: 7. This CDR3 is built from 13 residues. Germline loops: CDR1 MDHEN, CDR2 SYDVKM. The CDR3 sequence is CASCLAGCYEQFF. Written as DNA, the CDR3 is TGTGCCAGCTGTCTAGCGGGATGTTATGAGCAGTTCTTC.

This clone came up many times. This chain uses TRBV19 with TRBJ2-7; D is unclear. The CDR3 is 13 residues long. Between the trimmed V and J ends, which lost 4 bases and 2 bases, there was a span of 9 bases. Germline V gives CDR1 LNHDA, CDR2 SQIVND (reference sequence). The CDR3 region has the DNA TGTGCCAGTAGTAGCGCGTTTCCCTACGAGCAGTACTTC. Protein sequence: CASSSAFPYEQYF.

CDR3 loop: CASSLASHLPLLYNEQFF. CDR3 DNA: TGTGCCAGCAGCTTAGCGAGTCATCTCCCTCTATTATACAATGAGCAGTTCTTC. V gene TRBV7-2 combines with J gene TRBJ2-1; D unresolved. Germline V CDR1 and CDR2: SGHTA, FQGNSA. V was pared by 0 bases and J by 4 bases, with 19 bases between. The CDR3 runs 18 residues.

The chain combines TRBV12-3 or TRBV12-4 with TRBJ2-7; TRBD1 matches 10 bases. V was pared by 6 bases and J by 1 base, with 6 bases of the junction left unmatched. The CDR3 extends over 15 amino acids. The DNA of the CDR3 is TGTGCCAGCAGCAAACCGGGACAGGGGTCCTACGAGCAGTACTTC. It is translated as CASSKPGQGSYEQYF.

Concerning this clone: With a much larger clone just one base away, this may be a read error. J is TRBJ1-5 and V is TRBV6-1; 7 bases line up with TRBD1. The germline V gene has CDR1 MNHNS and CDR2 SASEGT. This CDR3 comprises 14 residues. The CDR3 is CASSSGTDYQPQNF. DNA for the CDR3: TGTGCCAGCAGTTCAGGGACAGACTATCAGCCCCAGAATTTT.

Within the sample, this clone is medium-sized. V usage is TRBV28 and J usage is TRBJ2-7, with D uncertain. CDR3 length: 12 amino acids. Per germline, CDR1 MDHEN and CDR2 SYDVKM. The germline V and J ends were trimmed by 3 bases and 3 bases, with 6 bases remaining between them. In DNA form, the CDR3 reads TGTGCCAGCAGTTTGTTCGGCTACGAGCAGTACTTC. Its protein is CASSLFGYEQYF. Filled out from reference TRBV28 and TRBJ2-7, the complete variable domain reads DVKVTQSSRYLVKRTGEKVFLECVQDMDHENMFWYRQDPGLGLRLIYFSYDVKMKEKGDIPEGYSVSREKKERFSLILESASTNQTSMYLCASSLFGYEQYFGPGTRLTVT.

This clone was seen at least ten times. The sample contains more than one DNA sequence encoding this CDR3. DNA of the CDR3: TGCAGCGGAGCGGGAGGGAACACTGAAGCTTTCTTT. Encoded protein: CSGAGGNTEAFF. The chain couples TRBV29-1 to TRBJ1-1; D is unresolved. The CDR3 has 12 amino acids. Germline CDR1 reads SQVTM; CDR2 reads ANQGSEA. Trimming took 7 bases from V and 1 from J, leaving 10 bases between them.

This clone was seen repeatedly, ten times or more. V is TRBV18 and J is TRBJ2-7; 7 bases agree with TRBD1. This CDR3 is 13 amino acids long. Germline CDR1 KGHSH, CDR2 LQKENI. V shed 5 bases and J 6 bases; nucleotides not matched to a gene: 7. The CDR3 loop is CASSGQGVAEQYF. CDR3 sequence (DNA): TGTGCCAGCTCAGGTCAGGGGGTTGCCGAGCAGTACTTC.

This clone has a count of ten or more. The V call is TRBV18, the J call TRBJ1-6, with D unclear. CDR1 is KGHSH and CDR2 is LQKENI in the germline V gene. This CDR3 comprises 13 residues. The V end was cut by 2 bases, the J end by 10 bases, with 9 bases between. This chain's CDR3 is CASSPRKESPLHF. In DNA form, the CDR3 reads TGTGCCAGCTCACCAAGGAAGGAATCACCCCTCCACTTT.

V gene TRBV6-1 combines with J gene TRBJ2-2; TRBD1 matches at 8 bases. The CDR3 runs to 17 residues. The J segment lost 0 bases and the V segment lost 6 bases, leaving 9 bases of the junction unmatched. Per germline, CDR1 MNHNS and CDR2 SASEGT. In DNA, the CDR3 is TGTGCCAGCAGACCACCTGGACAGGGACCGAACACCGGGGAGCTGTTTTTT. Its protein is CASRPPGQGPNTGELFF.

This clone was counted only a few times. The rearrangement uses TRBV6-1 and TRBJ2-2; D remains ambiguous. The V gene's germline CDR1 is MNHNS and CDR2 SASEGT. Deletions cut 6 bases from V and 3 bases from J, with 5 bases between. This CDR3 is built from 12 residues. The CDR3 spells CASRTDTGELFF. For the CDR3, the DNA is TGTGCCAGCAGGACGGACACCGGGGAGCTGTTTTTT.

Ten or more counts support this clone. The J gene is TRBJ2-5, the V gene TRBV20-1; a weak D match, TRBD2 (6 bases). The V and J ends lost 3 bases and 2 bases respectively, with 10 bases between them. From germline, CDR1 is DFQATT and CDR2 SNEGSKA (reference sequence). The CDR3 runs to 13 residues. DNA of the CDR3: TGCAGTGCTAGGTGGGACTCTCAAGAGACCCAGTACTTC. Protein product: CSARWDSQETQYF.

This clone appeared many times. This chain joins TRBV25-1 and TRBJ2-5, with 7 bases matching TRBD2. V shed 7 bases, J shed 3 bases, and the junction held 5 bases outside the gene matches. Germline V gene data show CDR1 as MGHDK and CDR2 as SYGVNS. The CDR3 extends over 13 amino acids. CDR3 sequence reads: CASTKAGKETQYF. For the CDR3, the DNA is TGTGCCAGCACCAAAGCGGGGAAAGAGACCCAGTACTTC.

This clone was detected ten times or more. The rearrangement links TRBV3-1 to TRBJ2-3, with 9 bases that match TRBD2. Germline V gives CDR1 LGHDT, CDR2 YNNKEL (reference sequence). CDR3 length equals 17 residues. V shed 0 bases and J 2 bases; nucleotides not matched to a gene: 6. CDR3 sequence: CASSQDLAGRDTDTQYF. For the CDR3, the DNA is TGTGCCAGCAGCCAAGATCTAGCGGGACGGGACACAGATACGCAGTATTTT.

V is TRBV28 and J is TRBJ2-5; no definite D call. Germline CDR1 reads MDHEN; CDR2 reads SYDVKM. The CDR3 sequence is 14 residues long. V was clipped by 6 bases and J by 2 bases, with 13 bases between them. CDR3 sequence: CASSPANGQETQYF. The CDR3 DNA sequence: TGTGCCAGCAGCCCTGCCAATGGGCAAGAGACCCAGTACTTC.